This T cell receptor (beta chain) was profiled in a study of cytomegalovirus exposure and HLA in healthy donors. The ends lost 7 bases at V and 3 bases at J; junction bases unmatched: 15. CDR1 is SGHAT, CDR2 FQNNGV, per germline. The CDR3 totals 17 residues. Study conclusions and caveats: TRBV6-2, TRBV6-3 and other indistinguishable V segments were excluded. Based on reports, TCR beta sequences accurately predicted HLA-A and HLA-B alleles for most subjects.

In regard to this clone: The antigen is undetermined.

Amplification used 60 Vbeta primers and 13 Jbeta primers. In the authors' methods: There were some 87 million unique TCR beta chains by a later count, and some 11 million of them were shared. The assay was immunoSEQ multiplex PCR, and TCRdb's table has in-frame clones only and misses some. V and J calls plus clone size are reproduced from that table; the DNA served to infer D and trimming. The sample carries 150,000 to 200,000 clones, about 80% recorded once. This chain connects TRBV11-2 to TRBJ1-3; TRBD1 matches 7 bases. The receptor was isolated from a man between 18 and 29 years old in good health and CMV-seropositive. The sequenced material came from PBMCs. CDR3 residues: CASTDGAGGLSGNTIYF. The DNA of the CDR3 is TGTGCCAGCACCGACGGTGCAGGGGGGCTTAGTGGAAACACCATATATTTT.